Each of the 9 T cell receptor beta chains below was sequenced from the same sample in a study of blood T cell repertoires in COVID-19. The protocol was immunoSEQ multiplex PCR, while the TCRdb copy is restricted to in-frame clones and leaves out a portion. The sample records approximately 75,000 clones, around 80% being singletons. Sequencing was carried out using peripheral blood. The receptors come from a middle-aged man with COVID-19, enrolled during active disease.

The chain carries TRBV30 and TRBJ1-2; TRBD1 aligns across 7 bases. Per germline, CDR1 GTSNPN and CDR2 SVGIG (reference sequence). CDR3 length equals 14 residues. The J segment lost 0 bases and the V segment lost 2 bases, leaving 3 bases of the junction unmatched. Here the CDR3 DNA reads TGTGCCTGGAGTTCAGGGGGAACTAACTATGGCTACACCTTC. Residues: CAWSSGGTNYGYTF.

The chain uses TRBV3-1 (or the pseudogene TRBV3-2) and TRBJ2-7; 7 positions match TRBD2. Per the germline V gene, CDR1 is LGHDT and CDR2 is YNNKEL (reference sequence). CDR3 length: 13 residues. V lost 3 bases and J lost 6; bases outside the gene matches: 5. The CDR3 is CASSQGGRVEQYF. The CDR3 DNA reads as TGTGCCAGCAGCCAGGGAGGGAGGGTCGAGCAGTACTTC.

V and J are TRBV19 and TRBJ1-1; D is unclear. V shed 1 base and J shed 3 bases, with 12 bases lying between them. Germline V gene lookup returns CDR1 LNHDA and CDR2 SQIVND (reference sequence). The CDR3 contains 15 residues. The chain's CDR3 is CASSIANPGDTEAFF. DNA for the CDR3: TGTGCCAGTAGTATAGCAAATCCCGGGGACACTGAAGCTTTCTTT. Filled out from reference TRBV19 and TRBJ1-1, the complete variable domain reads DGGITQSPKYLFRKEGQNVTLSCEQNLNHDAMYWYRQDPGQGLRLIYYSQIVNDFQKGDIAEGYSVSREKKESFPLTVTSAQKNPTAFYLCASSIANPGDTEAFFGQGTRLTVV.

The gene calls are TRBV28 and TRBJ2-2; TRBD1 is a possible D gene (6 bases). CDR1 is MDHEN and CDR2 is SYDVKM in the germline V gene. The CDR3 runs 15 residues. Trimming cost V 8 bases and J 5 bases, with 18 bases left between them. In nucleotides, the CDR3 is TGTGCCAGCTCGACCGGGACACGGGAAACCGGGGAGCTGTTTTTT. Translated, it gives CASSTGTRETGELFF.

The rearrangement uses TRBV9 and TRBJ2-3; no definite D call. From germline, CDR1 is SGDLS and CDR2 YYNGEE. V dropped 4 bases and J dropped 6 bases, with 9 bases sitting between them. This CDR3 has 12 amino acids. DNA for the CDR3: TGTGCCAGCAGCCCTTCTTCGGATACGCAGTATTTT. It yields the protein CASSPSSDTQYF.

The chain couples TRBV5-1 to TRBJ2-1, with a tentative D call TRBD2 (6 bases). Trimming pared 2 bases from V and 9 bases from J, leaving 6 bases between. CDR1 is SGHRS and CDR2 is YFSETQ in the germline V gene. The CDR3 runs 11 residues. The CDR3 nucleotides read TGCGCCAGCAGCTTAGCGGGTGAGCAGTTCTTC. Amino acids: CASSLAGEQFF.

The chain is built from TRBV15 and TRBJ1-1, with a possible D match to TRBD1 (5 bases). Per the germline V gene, CDR1 is LNHNV and CDR2 is YYDKDF (reference sequence). The CDR3 length is 16 residues. V dropped 7 bases and J dropped 2 bases, with 20 bases sitting between them. Written as DNA, the CDR3 is TGTGCCACCACCCCGGGTCTGGGGCAGCGTAACACTGAAGCTTTCTTT. Translating it yields CATTPGLGQRNTEAFF.

The chain recombines TRBV25-1 with TRBJ2-7, with 12 bases aligning to TRBD2. J gave up 1 base and V 6 bases, and 10 bases lay outside the gene matches. The CDR3 contains 17 residues. Looked up from germline, CDR1 is MGHDK and CDR2 is SYGVNS. The CDR3 coding sequence is TGTGCCAGCAGCGATAGTCTAGCGGGAGGGCCATCCTACGAGCAGTACTTC. Translating gives CASSDSLAGGPSYEQYF.

A single count supports this clone. This chain joins TRBV2 and TRBJ2-7, with a possible D match to TRBD1 (6 bases). The CDR3 is 15 residues long. Germline V gene lookup returns CDR1 SNHLY and CDR2 FYNNEI. V lost 4 bases and J lost 2, with 15 bases in between. The DNA for the CDR3 is TGTGCCAGCAGTGGGGCGACCAGGGGCACCTACGAGCAGTACTTC. This translates into CASSGATRGTYEQYF.